This T cell receptor beta chain was captured by sequencing in a study of spatial heterogeneity in lung cancer. The wider study: Among detected sequences, beta-chain ones consistently exceeded alpha-chain ones in number. A unique TCR and UMI combination showed up more than ten times in raw reads, on average.

The time point was: sample taken at primary tumor resection. Unsorted samples of tumor, nontumor lung or frozen PBMC had their whole RNA sequenced. The donor group consisted of around 66 patients who had untreated, early-stage non-small cell lung cancer. This clonotype was seen many times. Each TCR cDNA molecule bore a unique molecular identifier. TCRdb recomputed calls from the 5' RACE reads with MiXCR, one row per CDR3 protein. The sample holds around 11,000 distinct CDR3 sequences, about 4% seen once. The length of the CDR3 is 14 residues. The V segment lost 4 bases and the J segment 4 bases; nucleotides outside the gene matches: 1. Germline V lookup: CDR1 SNHLY, CDR2 FYNNEI.

This rearrangement joins TRBV2 to TRBJ1-6; 7 bases are a match to TRBD1. This clonotype originated in a male donor with early-stage non-small cell lung cancer. This sample comprised normal lung tissue next to the tumor, obtained at surgery. In nucleotides, the CDR3 is TGTGCCAGCAGTGTGGGACAGTATAATTCACCCCTCCACTTT. This encodes CASSVGQYNSPLHF.